This T cell receptor beta chain came from a study of metastatic and nonmetastatic thyroid tumors. Trimming cost V 5 bases and J 2 bases, with 9 bases left between them. Germline loops: CDR1 MNHEY, CDR2 SVGEGT. The CDR3 spans 13 residues. This clone has at least ten counts. TCRdb ran MiXCR on the PCR reads. Here the sample spans 75,000 to 95,000 clones, roughly 13% being singletons. Prior to thyroid surgery, none of the patients had received any treatment. Sequencing was done on a sample of blood. The TCR sequence derives from a female donor with papillary thyroid cancer or a benign thyroid nodule (not recorded which). Some clones in this sample may be carry-over from other donors' samples. The chain joins TRBV6-2 or TRBV6-3 to TRBJ2-5; no firm D call. The CDR3 sequence: CASSRLLQETQYF. CDR3 nucleotides: TGTGCCAGCAGTCGACTGTTACAAGAGACCCAGTACTTC.